The 20 T cell receptor beta chains below come from one sample, sequenced in a study of cytomegalovirus exposure and HLA in healthy donors (dated 2017 in TCRdb). The library was made by the immunoSEQ multiplex PCR assay. In its TCRdb copy, this immuneACCESS table keeps in-frame sequences only and misses some clones. Where compared with another copy, unresolved V genes explain less than half of these, and the others have no known cause. This sample comprises approximately 54,000 clones, roughly nine tenths of them detected only once. Together, the top ten hold 8.4% of the sample. The sequenced sample consisted of PBMCs. The receptors come from a woman younger than 35 in good health and CMV-seropositive.

This chain uses TRBV28 with TRBJ2-2; TRBD1 might be the D (6 bases). This CDR3 has 21 amino acids. Germline CDR1 is MDHEN and CDR2 is SYDVKM. Trimming stripped 5 bases from V and 0 bases from J, with 28 bases between. The CDR3 sequence: CASSGQGAPGTRNTNTGELFF. The CDR3, as DNA: TGTGCCAGCAGTGGCCAGGGAGCTCCCGGGACAAGGAATACGAACACCGGGGAGCTGTTTTTT.

This clone has a handful of counts. This chain connects TRBV19 to TRBJ2-3; the D gene is possibly TRBD2 (6 bases). There are 12 residues in the CDR3. Germline CDR1 reads LNHDA; CDR2 reads SQIVND (reference sequence). Trimming removed 6 bases from V and 6 bases from J, with 10 bases in between. The chain's CDR3 is CASSFAGDTQYF. The CDR3 DNA is TGTGCCAGTAGCTTTGCGGGGGATACGCAGTATTTT.

This clone was recorded only once. The genes are TRBV27 and TRBJ1-2; D unclear. Germline V gives CDR1 MNHEY, CDR2 SMNVEV (reference sequence). Trimming pared 6 bases from V and 2 bases from J, leaving 13 bases between. The CDR3 spans 14 residues. In DNA, the CDR3 is TGTGCCAGCAGCCCAAATGGAGTAAACTATGGCTACACCTTC. Translation: CASSPNGVNYGYTF.

The chain has TRBV19 and TRBJ2-1; 7 bases match TRBD1. Germline V gives CDR1 LNHDA, CDR2 SQIVND (reference sequence). V was clipped by 3 bases and J by 1 base; unmatched bases: 3. The CDR3 consists of 15 residues. The CDR3 nucleotides read TGTGCCAGTAGTATCACAGGGGATTCCTACAATGAGCAGTTCTTC. It encodes CASSITGDSYNEQFF.

The chain has TRBV30 and TRBJ1-2; TRBD1 might be the D (5 bases). CDR3 length equals 13 residues. The V gene lost 0 bases and the J gene lost 4 bases, with 9 bases spanning the gap. The germline V gene encodes CDR1 GTSNPN and CDR2 SVGIG (reference sequence). The DNA of the CDR3 is TGTGCCTGGAGTGTCTTCGACAGCTATGGCTACACCTTC. Its translation: CAWSVFDSYGYTF.

The gene calls are TRBV6-5 and TRBJ1-5; D ambiguous. CDR1 and CDR2 from the germline V gene are MNHEY and SVGAGI. V was clipped by 4 bases and J by 0 bases, with 7 bases between them. The CDR3 has 14 residues. CDR3 sequence reads: CASSLGSSNQPQHF. For the CDR3, the DNA is TGTGCCAGCAGTTTGGGCAGTAGCAATCAGCCCCAGCATTTT.

CDR3 in DNA: TGCGCCAGCAGCTTGCCGGGACAGAGTAATTCACCCCTCCACTTT. It is translated as CASSLPGQSNSPLHF. The V and J genes are TRBV5-1 and TRBJ1-6; 7 bases align to TRBD1. The CDR3 loop spans 15 amino acids. Trimming at V came to 1 base and at J to 6 bases, leaving 4 bases not matched to a gene. In germline, CDR1 is SGHRS, CDR2 YFSETQ.

Comments on this clone: The sample holds other DNA sequences that translate to the same CDR3. CDR3 sequence: CASSPQWSIQQGKGYTF. For the CDR3, the DNA is TGTGCCAGCTCACCACAATGGTCAATTCAACAGGGAAAAGGCTACACCTTC. This chain connects TRBV18 to TRBJ1-2, with D tentatively TRBD1 (6 bases). The CDR3 loop spans 17 amino acids. V was cut by 1 base and J by 8 bases, with 23 bases left in between. Germline V lookup: CDR1 KGHSH, CDR2 LQKENI.

V usage is TRBV30 and J usage is TRBJ2-7, with 10 bases aligning to TRBD2. Germline CDR1 and CDR2: GTSNPN and SVGIG (reference sequence). J was trimmed by 1 base and V by 3 bases; bases with no gene match: 6. The length of the CDR3 is 15 residues. The CDR3 DNA follows: TGTGCCTGGAGGAAACTAGCGGGGACTTCCTACGAGCAGTACTTC. It translates to CAWRKLAGTSYEQYF.

The chain carries TRBV19 and TRBJ2-3, with TRBD1 as a possible D gene (5 bases). There are 14 residues in the CDR3. Per germline, CDR1 LNHDA and CDR2 SQIVND (reference sequence). V was pared by 6 bases and J by 0 bases, with 10 bases between. The CDR3 sequence: CASRVKGSTDTQYF. As DNA, the CDR3 is TGTGCCAGTAGAGTGAAGGGGAGCACAGATACGCAGTATTTT.

The V call is TRBV7-2, the J call TRBJ1-1, with no clear D. The CDR3 runs 15 residues. Trimming removed 3 bases from V and 3 bases from J, with 14 bases in between. From germline, CDR1 is SGHTA and CDR2 FQGNSA. The DNA of the CDR3 is TGTGCCAGCAGCTTTATGGGAGTGGGTTACACTGAAGCTTTCTTT. Its translation: CASSFMGVGYTEAFF.

The chain has TRBV7-8 and TRBJ1-1; 10 bases are a match to TRBD1. The CDR3 loop spans 16 amino acids. Germline V lookup: CDR1 SGHVS, CDR2 FQNEAQ. V lost 5 bases to trimming and J lost 7 bases; unmatched junction nucleotides: 13. The CDR3 DNA reads TGTGCCAGCAGCCAAGACGGGACAGGGGATGGGAGTGAAGCTTTCTTT. Translation: CASSQDGTGDGSEAFF.

The chain has TRBV7-2 and TRBJ2-1; the D gene is possibly TRBD1 (6 bases). V dropped 4 bases and J dropped 0 bases, with 13 bases sitting between them. Germline CDR1 and CDR2: SGHTA and FQGNSA. This CDR3 is 16 amino acids long. Written as DNA, the CDR3 is TGTGCCAGCAGCTCGAAACAGGGATCCTCCTACAATGAGCAGTTCTTC. This encodes CASSSKQGSSYNEQFF.

This clone has a single count. The chain has TRBV2 and TRBJ2-7; D gene unclear. The V and J ends lost 4 bases and 4 bases respectively, with 8 bases between them. From germline, CDR1 is SNHLY and CDR2 FYNNEI. The CDR3 consists of 12 residues. CDR3 in amino acids: CASSGDSYEQYF. CDR3 bases: TGTGCCAGCAGTGGCGATTCATACGAGCAGTACTTC.

J is TRBJ2-1 and V is TRBV7-6, with a possible D match to TRBD1 (7 bases). Germline V gives CDR1 SGHVS, CDR2 FNYEAQ. This CDR3 contains 18 residues. With 1 base removed from V and 5 bases from J, the gap between germline ends came to 21 bases. The CDR3 nucleotides read TGTGCCAGCAGCTTAGGAGTAATTGGAGGGGGCGCTGACAATGAGCAGTTCTTC. Amino acid sequence: CASSLGVIGGGADNEQFF.

This chain joins TRBV7-9 and TRBJ1-4; 7 bases align to TRBD1. V trimming: 5 bases; J trimming: 5 bases; junction bases outside the gene matches: 8. CDR3 length: 15 residues. From germline, CDR1 is SEHNR and CDR2 FQNEAQ (reference sequence). The CDR3 sequence is CASSITGVWNEKLFF. DNA for the CDR3: TGTGCCAGCAGCATCACAGGGGTTTGGAATGAAAAACTGTTTTTT.

This sequence joins TRBV6-1 and TRBJ1-1; a possible D gene is TRBD1 (5 bases). This CDR3 comprises 13 residues. Germline V gene data show CDR1 as MNHNS and CDR2 as SASEGT. Trimming cost V 6 bases and J 1 base, with 9 bases left between them. The CDR3 nucleotides are TGTGCCAGCAGGGTCGGGGGGAACACTGAAGCTTTCTTT. Its protein product is CASRVGGNTEAFF.

In the case of this clone: At one end the junction does not follow the germline gene, possibly because of a read error. The V call is TRBV6-1, the J call TRBJ2-7; 10 positions agree with TRBD2. The CDR3 extends over 14 amino acids. CDR1 is MNHNS and CDR2 is SASEGT in the germline V gene. The chain's CDR3 is CASREAGGPYEQYF. The CDR3 bases are TGTGCCAGCAGGGAAGCGGGGGGGCCTTACGAGCAGTACTTC.

CDR3 DNA: TGTGCCAGCAGTGAAAGGGCAGAGGGCACTGAAGCTTTCTTT. This translates into CASSERAEGTEAFF. The chain recombines TRBV2 with TRBJ1-1; D remains unclear. Trimming cost V 2 bases and J 4 bases, with 11 bases left between them. Germline loops: CDR1 SNHLY, CDR2 FYNNEI. This CDR3 has 14 residues.

This clone occurred once. The gene calls are TRBV11-2 and TRBJ2-1; D is perhaps TRBD2 (6 bases). Germline-derived CDR1 and CDR2 are SGHAT and FQNNGV. This CDR3 contains 16 residues. V was clipped by 2 bases and J by 2 bases, with 13 bases between them. The CDR3 is CASSLSGRGPYNEQFF. The CDR3 DNA is TGTGCCAGCAGCTTATCTGGGCGGGGCCCCTACAATGAGCAGTTCTTC. Full variable domain (missing parts from reference TRBV11-2 and TRBJ2-1): EAGVAQSPRYKIIEKRQSVAFWCNPISGHATLYWYQQILGQGPKLLIQFQNNGVVDDSQLPKDRFSAERLKGVDSTLKIQPAKLEDSAVYLCASSLSGRGPYNEQFFGPGTRLTVL.